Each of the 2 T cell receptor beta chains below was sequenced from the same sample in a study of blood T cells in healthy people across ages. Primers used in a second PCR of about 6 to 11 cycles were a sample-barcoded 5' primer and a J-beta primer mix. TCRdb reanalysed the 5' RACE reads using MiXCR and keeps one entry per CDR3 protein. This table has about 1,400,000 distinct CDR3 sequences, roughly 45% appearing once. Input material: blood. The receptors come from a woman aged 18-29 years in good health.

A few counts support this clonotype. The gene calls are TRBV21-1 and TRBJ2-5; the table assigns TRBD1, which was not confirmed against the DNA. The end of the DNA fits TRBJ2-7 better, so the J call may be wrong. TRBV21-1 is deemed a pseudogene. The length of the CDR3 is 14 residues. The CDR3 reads CASSKDRAGGEQYF. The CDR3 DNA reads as TGTGCCAGCAGCAAAGATAGGGCAGGGGGCGAGCAGTACTTC.

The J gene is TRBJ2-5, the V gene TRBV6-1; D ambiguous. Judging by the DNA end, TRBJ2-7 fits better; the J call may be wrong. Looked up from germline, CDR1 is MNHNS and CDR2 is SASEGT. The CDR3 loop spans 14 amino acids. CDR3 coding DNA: TGTGCCAGCAGTGAAGCTCCAGGAATCTACGAGCAGTACTTC. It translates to CASSEAPGIYEQYF.